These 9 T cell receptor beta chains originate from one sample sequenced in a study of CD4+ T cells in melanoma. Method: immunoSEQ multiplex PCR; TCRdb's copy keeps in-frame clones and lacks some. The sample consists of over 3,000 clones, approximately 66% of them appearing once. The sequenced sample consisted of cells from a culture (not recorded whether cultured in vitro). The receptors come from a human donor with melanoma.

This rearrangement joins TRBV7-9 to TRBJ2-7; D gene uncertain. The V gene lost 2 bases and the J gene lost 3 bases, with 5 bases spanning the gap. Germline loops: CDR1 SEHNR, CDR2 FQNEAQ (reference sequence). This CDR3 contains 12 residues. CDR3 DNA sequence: TGTGCCAGCAGCTTACTGGGCTACGAGCAGTACTTC. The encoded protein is CASSLLGYEQYF.

CDR3: CASSRDRGSGNTIYF. The CDR3 nucleotides are TGTGCCAGCAGTCGTGACAGGGGCTCTGGAAACACCATATATTTT. J is TRBJ1-3 and V is TRBV6-5; 8 nucleotides line up with TRBD1. In germline, CDR1 is MNHEY, CDR2 SVGAGI. V lost 5 bases, J lost 0 bases, and 3 bases stayed unmatched. CDR3 length equals 15 residues.

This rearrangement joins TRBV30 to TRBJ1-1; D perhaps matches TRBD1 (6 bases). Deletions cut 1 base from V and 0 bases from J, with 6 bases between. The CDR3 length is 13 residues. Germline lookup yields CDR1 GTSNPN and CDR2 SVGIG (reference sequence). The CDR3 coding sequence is TGTGCCTGGAGTGCAGGGGTGAACACTGAAGCTTTCTTT. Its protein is CAWSAGVNTEAFF.

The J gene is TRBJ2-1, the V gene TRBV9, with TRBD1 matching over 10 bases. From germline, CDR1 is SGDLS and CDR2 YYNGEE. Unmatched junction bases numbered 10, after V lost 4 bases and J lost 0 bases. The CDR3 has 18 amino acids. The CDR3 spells CASSPPAGTGASYNEQFF. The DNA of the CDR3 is TGTGCCAGCAGCCCCCCGGCCGGGACAGGGGCCTCCTACAATGAGCAGTTCTTC.

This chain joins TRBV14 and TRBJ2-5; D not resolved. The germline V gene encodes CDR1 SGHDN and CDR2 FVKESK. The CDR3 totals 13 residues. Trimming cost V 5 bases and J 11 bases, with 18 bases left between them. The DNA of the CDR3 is TGTGCCAGCAGCATATCACCAAAAAGTGAGCAGTACTTC. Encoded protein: CASSISPKSEQYF.

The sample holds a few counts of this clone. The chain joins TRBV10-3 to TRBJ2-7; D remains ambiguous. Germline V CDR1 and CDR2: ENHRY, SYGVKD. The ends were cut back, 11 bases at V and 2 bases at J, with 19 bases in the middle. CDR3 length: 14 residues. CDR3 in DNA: TGTGCCGTCCAAACAGAAAGGTCCACCTACGAGCAGTACTTC. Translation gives CAVQTERSTYEQYF.

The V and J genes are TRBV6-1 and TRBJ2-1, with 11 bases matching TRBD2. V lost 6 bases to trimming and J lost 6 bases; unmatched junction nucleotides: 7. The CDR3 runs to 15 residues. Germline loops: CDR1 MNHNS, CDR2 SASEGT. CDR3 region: CASSVAGGLRNEQFF. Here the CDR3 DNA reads TGTGCCAGCAGCGTAGCGGGGGGGCTTCGCAATGAGCAGTTCTTC.

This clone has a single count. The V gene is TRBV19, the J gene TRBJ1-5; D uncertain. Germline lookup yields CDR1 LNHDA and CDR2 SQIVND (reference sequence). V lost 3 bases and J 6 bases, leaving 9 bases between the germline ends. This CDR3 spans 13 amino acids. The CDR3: CASSILSGQPQHF. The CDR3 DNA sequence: TGTGCCAGTAGTATTCTGTCGGGTCAGCCCCAGCATTTT.

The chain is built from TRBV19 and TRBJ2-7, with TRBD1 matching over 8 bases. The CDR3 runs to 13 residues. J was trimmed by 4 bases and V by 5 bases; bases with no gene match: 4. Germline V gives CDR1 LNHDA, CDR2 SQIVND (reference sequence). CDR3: CASSSGGSYEQYF. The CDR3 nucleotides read TGTGCCAGTAGTTCAGGGGGCTCGTACGAGCAGTACTTC.